What follows are 11 T cell receptor beta chains derived from one specimen sequenced in a study of blood T cell repertoires in COVID-19. Generated by immunoSEQ multiplex PCR, the TCRdb table keeps only in-frame clones and is missing some. The sample includes about 210,000 clones, approximately 86% of them seen just once. The sample consisted of PBMCs or T cells enriched from blood (not recorded which). Source of these receptors: a woman aged 25 to 45 who had been exposed to COVID-19.

V usage is TRBV5-5 and J usage is TRBJ1-2, with a possible D match to TRBD1 (6 bases). The CDR3 length is 12 residues. Germline V CDR1 and CDR2: SGHKS, YYEKEE (reference sequence). The V end was cut by 6 bases, the J end by 8 bases, with 14 bases between. The CDR3 reads CASNHRDQGYTF. The CDR3 DNA follows: TGTGCCAGCAACCACAGGGATCAGGGCTACACCTTC.

This chain links TRBV7-9 with TRBJ1-4; D is unresolved. Germline loops: CDR1 SEHNR, CDR2 FQNEAQ (reference sequence). This CDR3 is built from 13 residues. The germline V and J ends were trimmed by 5 bases and 4 bases, with 8 bases remaining between them. The CDR3 nucleotides read TGTGCCAGCAGCCTGTCCTATAATGAAAAACTGTTTTTT. It specifies CASSLSYNEKLFF.

This rearrangement joins TRBV27 to TRBJ2-5; 8 bases map to TRBD2. V lost 3 bases to trimming and J lost 0 bases; unmatched junction nucleotides: 3. Looked up from germline, CDR1 is MNHEY and CDR2 is SMNVEV (reference sequence). CDR3 length equals 15 residues. The CDR3 nucleotides read TGTGCCAGCAGTTTTCATAGCGGGAACCAAGAGACCCAGTACTTC. Translation gives CASSFHSGNQETQYF.

The chain couples TRBV3-1 (or the pseudogene TRBV3-2) to TRBJ1-3; D unclear. Germline V gene sequence: CDR1 LGHDT, CDR2 YNNKEL (reference sequence). V was shortened by 5 bases and J by 0 bases, with 17 bases between the two germline ends. This CDR3 has 17 amino acids. The CDR3 region has the DNA TGTGCCAGCAGCGAGGTCCCGGTAAGCCCCTCTGGAAACACCATATATTTT. Amino acids: CASSEVPVSPSGNTIYF.

In this sample, this clone turned up many times. Other DNA variants within this sample encode the same CDR3. The chain employs TRBV5-1 and TRBJ2-7, with 11 bases matching TRBD1. The CDR3 spans 14 residues. Germline values: CDR1 SGHRS, CDR2 YFSETQ. With 3 bases clipped from V and 5 bases from J, the junction kept 4 bases outside the gene matches. The CDR3 here is CASSYGQGANEQYF. CDR3 nucleotides: TGCGCCAGCAGCTATGGACAGGGGGCAAACGAGCAGTACTTC. The full variable domain, completed using reference TRBV5-1 and TRBJ2-7, is KAGVTQTPRYLIKTRGQQVTLSCSPISGHRSVSWYQQTPGQGLQFLFEYFSETQRNKGNFPGRFSGRQFSNSRSEMNVSTLELGDSALYLCASSYGQGANEQYFGPGTRLTVT.

V usage is TRBV5-1 and J usage is TRBJ2-5; 8 positions agree with TRBD1. Unmatched junction bases numbered 5, after V lost 2 bases and J lost 5 bases. Germline values: CDR1 SGHRS, CDR2 YFSETQ. This CDR3 region has 14 residues. CDR3 region: CASSFGQGWETQYF. The CDR3 bases are TGCGCCAGCAGCTTTGGACAGGGCTGGGAGACCCAGTACTTC. The full variable domain, its missing parts supplied by reference TRBV5-1 and TRBJ2-5, is KAGVTQTPRYLIKTRGQQVTLSCSPISGHRSVSWYQQTPGQGLQFLFEYFSETQRNKGNFPGRFSGRQFSNSRSEMNVSTLELGDSALYLCASSFGQGWETQYFGPGTRLLVL.

The V and J genes are TRBV27 and TRBJ1-2; 7 nucleotides agree with TRBD1. The V and J ends lost 3 bases and 0 bases, in that order; junction bases with no gene match: 7. Germline V gene lookup returns CDR1 MNHEY and CDR2 SMNVEV (reference sequence). The CDR3 totals 16 residues. DNA of the CDR3: TGTGCCAGCAGTTTGACAGGGCCTAATACTAACTATGGCTACACCTTC. Translating it yields CASSLTGPNTNYGYTF.

The chain is built from TRBV10-3 and TRBJ1-5; D is unclear. Germline CDR1 reads ENHRY; CDR2 reads SYGVKD. Trimming took off 7 bases at V and 2 bases at J, with 12 bases between the two ends. The CDR3 loop spans 14 amino acids. This chain's CDR3 is CAIKETEGNQPQHF. Written as DNA, the CDR3 is TGTGCCATCAAGGAGACCGAGGGCAATCAGCCCCAGCATTTT.

This chain uses TRBV28 with TRBJ2-7, with D perhaps matching TRBD1 (7 bases). Deletions cut 2 bases from V and 0 bases from J, with 11 bases between. The CDR3 extends over 15 amino acids. CDR1 is MDHEN and CDR2 is SYDVKM in the germline V gene. The CDR3 loop reads CASSLGGGRSYEQYF. As DNA, the CDR3 is TGTGCCAGCAGTTTAGGAGGGGGCCGCTCCTACGAGCAGTACTTC. Full variable domain (remainder filled in from reference TRBV28 and TRBJ2-7): DVKVTQSSRYLVKRTGEKVFLECVQDMDHENMFWYRQDPGLGLRLIYFSYDVKMKEKGDIPEGYSVSREKKERFSLILESASTNQTSMYLCASSLGGGRSYEQYFGPGTRLTVT.

Note on this clone: Other DNA sequences in this specimen translate into the identical CDR3. The chain employs TRBV27 and TRBJ1-2; tentatively, D is TRBD1 (5 bases). V gave up 2 bases and J gave up 5 bases, with 9 bases separating them. The CDR3 extends over 13 amino acids. CDR1 MNHEY and CDR2 SMNVEV come from the germline V gene (reference sequence). The CDR3 DNA reads TGTGCCAGCAGTTTAATTGGGGGGTATGGCTACACCTTC. This gives the protein CASSLIGGYGYTF.

The chain links TRBV5-6 to TRBJ2-1; 10 nucleotides agree with TRBD2. Germline lookup yields CDR1 SGHDT and CDR2 YYEEEE. This CDR3 region has 16 residues. Losses at the gene ends were 1 base for V and 5 bases for J; bases not matched to a gene: 6. CDR3 bases: TGTGCCAGCAGCTTGCCCTCAGCGGGGGGGGACAATGAGCAGTTCTTC. This gives the protein CASSLPSAGGDNEQFF.